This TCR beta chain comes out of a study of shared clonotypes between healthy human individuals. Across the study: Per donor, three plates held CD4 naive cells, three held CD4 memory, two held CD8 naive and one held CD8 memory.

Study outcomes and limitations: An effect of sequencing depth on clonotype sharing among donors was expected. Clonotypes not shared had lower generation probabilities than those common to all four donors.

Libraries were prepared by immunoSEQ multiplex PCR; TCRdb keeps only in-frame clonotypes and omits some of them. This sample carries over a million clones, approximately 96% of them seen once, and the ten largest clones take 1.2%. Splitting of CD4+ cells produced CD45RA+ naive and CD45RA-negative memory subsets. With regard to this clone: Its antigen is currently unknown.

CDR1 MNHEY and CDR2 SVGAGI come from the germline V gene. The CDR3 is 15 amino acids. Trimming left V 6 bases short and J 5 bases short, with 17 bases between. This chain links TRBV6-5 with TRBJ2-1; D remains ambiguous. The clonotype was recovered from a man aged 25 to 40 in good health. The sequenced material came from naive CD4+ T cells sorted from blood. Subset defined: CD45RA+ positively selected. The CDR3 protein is CASSPTNIMNNEQFF. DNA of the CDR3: TGTGCCAGCAGCCCGACAAACATTATGAACAATGAGCAGTTCTTC.